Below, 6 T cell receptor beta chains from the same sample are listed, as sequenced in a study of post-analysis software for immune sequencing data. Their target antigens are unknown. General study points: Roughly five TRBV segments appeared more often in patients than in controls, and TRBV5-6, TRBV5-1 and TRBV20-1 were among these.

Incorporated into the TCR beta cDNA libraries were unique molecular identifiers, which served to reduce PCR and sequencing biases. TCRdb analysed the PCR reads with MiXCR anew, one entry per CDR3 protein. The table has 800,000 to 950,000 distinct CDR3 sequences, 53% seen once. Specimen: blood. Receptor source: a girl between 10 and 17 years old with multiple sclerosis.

CDR3 in amino acids: CASRDPTGIQYF. The CDR3, as DNA: TGTGCCAGCAGGGACCCAACGGGGATTCAGTACTTC. This chain joins TRBV6-2 or TRBV6-3 and TRBJ2-4, with D tentatively TRBD2 (5 bases). Per germline, CDR1 MNHEY and CDR2 SVGEGT. Trimming left V 6 bases short and J 10 bases short, with 13 bases between. CDR3 size: 12 residues.

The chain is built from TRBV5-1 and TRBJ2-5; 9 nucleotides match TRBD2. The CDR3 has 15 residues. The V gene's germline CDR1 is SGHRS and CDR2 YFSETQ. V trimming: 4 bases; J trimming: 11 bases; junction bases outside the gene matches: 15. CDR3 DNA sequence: TGCGCCAGCAGCCCCTTAGCGGGAGTTGGGAATGAGCAGTACTTC. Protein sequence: CASSPLAGVGNEQYF.

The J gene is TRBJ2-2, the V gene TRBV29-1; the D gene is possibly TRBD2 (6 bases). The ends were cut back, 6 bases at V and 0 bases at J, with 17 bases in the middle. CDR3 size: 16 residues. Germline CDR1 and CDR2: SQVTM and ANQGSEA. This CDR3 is CSVGGRGFANTGELFF. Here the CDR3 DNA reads TGCAGCGTCGGGGGTCGCGGGTTTGCGAACACCGGGGAGCTGTTTTTT.

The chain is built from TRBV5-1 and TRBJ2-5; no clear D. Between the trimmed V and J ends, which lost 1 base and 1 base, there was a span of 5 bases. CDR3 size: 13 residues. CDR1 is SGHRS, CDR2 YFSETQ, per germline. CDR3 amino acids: CASSLPSQETQYF. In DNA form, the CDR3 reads TGCGCCAGCAGCTTGCCCAGCCAAGAGACCCAGTACTTC.

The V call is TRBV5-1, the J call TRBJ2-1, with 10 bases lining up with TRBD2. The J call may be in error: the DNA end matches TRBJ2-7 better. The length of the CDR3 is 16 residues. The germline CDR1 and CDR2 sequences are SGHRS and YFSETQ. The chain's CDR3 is CASSVTSGMMYNEQYF. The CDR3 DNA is TGCGCCAGCAGCGTAACTAGCGGGATGATGTACAATGAGCAGTACTTC.

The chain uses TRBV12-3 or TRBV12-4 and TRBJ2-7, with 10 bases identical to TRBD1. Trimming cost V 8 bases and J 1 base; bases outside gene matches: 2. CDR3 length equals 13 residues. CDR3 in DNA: TGTGCCAGCCGGGACAGGGGATCCTACGAGCAGTACTTC. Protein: CASRDRGSYEQYF.